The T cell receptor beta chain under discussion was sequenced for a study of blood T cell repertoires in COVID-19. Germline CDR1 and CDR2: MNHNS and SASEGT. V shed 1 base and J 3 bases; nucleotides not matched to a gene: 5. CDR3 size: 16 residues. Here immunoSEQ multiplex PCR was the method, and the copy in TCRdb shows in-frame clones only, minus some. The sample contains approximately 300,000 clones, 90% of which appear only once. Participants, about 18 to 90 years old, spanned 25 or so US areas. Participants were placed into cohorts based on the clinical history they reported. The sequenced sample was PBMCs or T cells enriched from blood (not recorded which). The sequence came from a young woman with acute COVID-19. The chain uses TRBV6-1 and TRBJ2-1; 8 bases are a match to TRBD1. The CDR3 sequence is CASSEEGQVDYNEQFF. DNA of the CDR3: TGTGCCAGCAGTGAAGAGGGACAGGTTGACTACAATGAGCAGTTCTTC.